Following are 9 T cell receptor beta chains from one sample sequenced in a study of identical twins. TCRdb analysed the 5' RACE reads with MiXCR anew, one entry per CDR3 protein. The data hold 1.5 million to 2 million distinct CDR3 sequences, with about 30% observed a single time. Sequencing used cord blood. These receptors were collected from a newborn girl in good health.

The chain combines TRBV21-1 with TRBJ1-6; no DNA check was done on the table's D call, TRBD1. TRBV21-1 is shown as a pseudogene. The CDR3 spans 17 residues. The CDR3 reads CASSKARGDRNNSPLHF. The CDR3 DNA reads TGTGCCAGCAGCAAAGCCCGAGGGGACAGAAATAATTCACCCCTCCACTTT.

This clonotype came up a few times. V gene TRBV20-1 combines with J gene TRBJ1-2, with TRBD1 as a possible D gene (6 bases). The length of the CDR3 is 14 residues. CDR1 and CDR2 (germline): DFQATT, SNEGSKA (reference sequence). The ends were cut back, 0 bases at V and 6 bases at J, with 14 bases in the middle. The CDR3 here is CSARDFGGADGYTF. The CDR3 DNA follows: TGCAGTGCTAGAGATTTTGGGGGCGCGGATGGCTACACCTTC.

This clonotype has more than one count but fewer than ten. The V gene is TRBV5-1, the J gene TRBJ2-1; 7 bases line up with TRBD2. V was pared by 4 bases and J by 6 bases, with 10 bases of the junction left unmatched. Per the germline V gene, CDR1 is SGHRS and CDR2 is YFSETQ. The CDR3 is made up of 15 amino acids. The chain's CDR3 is CASSPERGRLNEQFF. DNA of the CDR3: TGCGCCAGCAGCCCCGAGCGGGGAAGGCTCAATGAGCAGTTCTTC.

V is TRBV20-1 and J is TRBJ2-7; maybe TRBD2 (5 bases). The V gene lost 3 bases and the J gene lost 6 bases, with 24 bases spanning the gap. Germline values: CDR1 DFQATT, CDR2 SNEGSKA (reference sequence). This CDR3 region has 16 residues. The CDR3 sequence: CSASDRWRAPSGEQYF. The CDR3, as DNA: TGCAGTGCTAGTGATAGATGGCGGGCGCCCTCGGGCGAGCAGTACTTC.

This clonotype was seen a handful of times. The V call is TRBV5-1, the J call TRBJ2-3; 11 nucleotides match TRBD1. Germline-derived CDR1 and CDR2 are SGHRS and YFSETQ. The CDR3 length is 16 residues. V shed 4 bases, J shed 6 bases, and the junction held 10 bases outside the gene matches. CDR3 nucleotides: TGCGCCAGCAGCCACCCAAGGACAGGGGGCTGGGATACGCAGTATTTT. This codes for CASSHPRTGGWDTQYF. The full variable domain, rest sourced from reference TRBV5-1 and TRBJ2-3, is KAGVTQTPRYLIKTRGQQVTLSCSPISGHRSVSWYQQTPGQGLQFLFEYFSETQRNKGNFPGRFSGRQFSNSRSEMNVSTLELGDSALYLCASSHPRTGGWDTQYFGPGTRLTVL.

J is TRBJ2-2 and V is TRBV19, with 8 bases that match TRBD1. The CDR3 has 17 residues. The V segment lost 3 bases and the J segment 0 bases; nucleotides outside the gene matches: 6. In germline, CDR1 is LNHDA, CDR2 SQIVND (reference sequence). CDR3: CASSIPRRGPNTGELFF. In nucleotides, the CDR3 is TGTGCCAGTAGTATCCCCCGCAGGGGGCCGAACACCGGGGAGCTGTTTTTT.

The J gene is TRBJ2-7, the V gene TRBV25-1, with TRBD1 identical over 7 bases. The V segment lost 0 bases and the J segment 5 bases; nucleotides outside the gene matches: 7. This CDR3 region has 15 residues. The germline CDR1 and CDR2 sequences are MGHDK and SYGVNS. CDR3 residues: CASSEYPGQSDEQYF. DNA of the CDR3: TGTGCCAGCAGTGAATACCCGGGACAGAGCGACGAGCAGTACTTC.

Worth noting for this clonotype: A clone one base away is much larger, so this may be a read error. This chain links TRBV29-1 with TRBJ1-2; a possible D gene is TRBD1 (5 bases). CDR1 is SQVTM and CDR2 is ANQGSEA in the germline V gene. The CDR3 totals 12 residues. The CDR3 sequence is CGVPGTPGGYTF. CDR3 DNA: TGCGGCGTTCCCGGGACTCCTGGTGGCTACACCTTC.

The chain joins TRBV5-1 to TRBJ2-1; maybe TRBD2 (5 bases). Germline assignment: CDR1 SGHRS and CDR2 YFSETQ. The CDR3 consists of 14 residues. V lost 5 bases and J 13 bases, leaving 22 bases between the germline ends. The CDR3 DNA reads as TGCGCCAGCAGGTATGGGCCGGTGGAGGAGACCCAGTTCTTC. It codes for CASRYGPVEETQFF.